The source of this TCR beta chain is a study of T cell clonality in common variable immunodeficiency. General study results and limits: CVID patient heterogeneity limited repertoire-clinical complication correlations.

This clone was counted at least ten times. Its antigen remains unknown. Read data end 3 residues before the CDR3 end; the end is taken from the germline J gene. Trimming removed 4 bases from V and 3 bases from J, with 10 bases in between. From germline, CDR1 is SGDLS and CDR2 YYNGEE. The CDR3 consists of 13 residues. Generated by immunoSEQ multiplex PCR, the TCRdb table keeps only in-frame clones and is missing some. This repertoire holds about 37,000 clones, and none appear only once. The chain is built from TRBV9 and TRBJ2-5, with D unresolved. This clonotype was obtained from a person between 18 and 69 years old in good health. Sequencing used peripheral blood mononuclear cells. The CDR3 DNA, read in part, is TGTGCCAGCAGCTTCGACACTGAAGAGACC. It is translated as CASSFDTEET. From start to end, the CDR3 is CASSFDTEETQYF.